This record covers a single T cell receptor beta chain. Sequenced by immunoSEQ multiplex PCR; TCRdb stores in-frame clones only, minus some. This sample has 250,000 to 300,000 clones; approximately 90% occur once, and the top ten carry approximately 2.1%. The ends were cut back, 1 base at V and 0 bases at J, with 8 bases in the middle. Germline V gene lookup returns CDR1 SGDLS and CDR2 YYNGEE. The CDR3 sequence is 15 residues long. The sample belongs to a study of blood T cell repertoires in COVID-19. The chain is built from TRBV9 and TRBJ2-1; D might be TRBD2 (5 bases). The clonotype was recovered from a woman aged 25-40 years with COVID-19, enrolled during active disease. The specimen sequenced was peripheral blood. The CDR3 DNA is TGTGCCAGCAGCGTATCGGACTCCTCCTACAATGAGCAGTTCTTC. This encodes CASSVSDSSYNEQFF.